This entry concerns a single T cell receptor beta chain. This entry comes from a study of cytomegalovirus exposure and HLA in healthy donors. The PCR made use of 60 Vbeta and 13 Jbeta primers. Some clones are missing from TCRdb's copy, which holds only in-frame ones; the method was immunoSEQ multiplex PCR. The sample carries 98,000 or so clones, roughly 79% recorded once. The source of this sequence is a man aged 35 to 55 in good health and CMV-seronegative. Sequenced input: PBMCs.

Here the CDR3 DNA reads TGTGCCAGTAGTACCGACAGGGCAGCTAACTATGGCTACACCTTC. The encoded protein is CASSTDRAANYGYTF. V is TRBV19 and J is TRBJ1-2; 7 bases align to TRBD1. The ends lost 4 bases at V and 0 bases at J; junction bases unmatched: 5. Germline assignment: CDR1 LNHDA and CDR2 SQIVND (reference sequence). This CDR3 contains 15 residues.